This T cell receptor (beta chain) was retrieved from a study of blood T cell repertoires in COVID-19. Looking at the study overall: The origin of the acute and convalescent COVID-19 samples was the United States, Italy and Spain. PBMCs, B-cell-depleted T cells, or T cells provided the cDNA or gDNA that made up the material.

Per germline, CDR1 SGDLS and CDR2 YYNGEE. V was shortened by 4 bases and J by 6 bases, with 16 bases between the two germline ends. This CDR3 has 14 amino acids. Authors' data handling: The assay estimated nucleated cells by amplifying reference gene primers. Assay: immunoSEQ multiplex PCR; the TCRdb copy retains only in-frame clones and omits some. V and J calls and clone size come straight from that table; D and trimming were deduced from the DNA. The sample has some 250,000 clones, 70% to 90% seen once. Material: peripheral blood. The rearrangement links TRBV9 to TRBJ1-2; perhaps TRBD1 as D (6 bases). The sequence was obtained from a man younger than 40 who had recovered from COVID-19. Written as DNA, the CDR3 is TGTGCCAGCAGCATGGACAGTGATAGCGATGGCTACACCTTC. Amino acid sequence: CASSMDSDSDGYTF.